This passage covers 5 T cell receptor beta chains from one sample sequenced in a study of T cell repertoires in cytomegalovirus infection. These receptors have no identified antigens. TCRdb fed the reads into MiXCR, producing one record per CDR3 protein. The profile shows 55,000 to 85,000 distinct CDR3 sequences, more than 20% of them singletons. The sequenced sample was CD8+ T cells from cultured PBMCs, obtained from culture after CMV antigen stimulation. The receptors originated from a human donor in good health (CMV status not recorded). Some clones in this sample may be carry-over from other donors' samples.

This clonotype was seen a handful of times. The chain combines TRBV7-8 with TRBJ1-5; no clear D gene. The CDR3 covers 16 residues. V gave up 1 base and J gave up 1 base, with 11 bases separating them. Germline values: CDR1 SGHVS, CDR2 FQNEAQ. The CDR3 region is CASSLVGSLSNQPQHF. CDR3 nucleotides: TGTGCCAGCAGCTTAGTTGGGAGTTTGAGCAATCAGCCCCAGCATTTT.

This sequence joins TRBV6-2 or TRBV6-3 and TRBJ2-7, with D tentatively TRBD1 or TRBD2 (5 bases each). The ends were cut back, 2 bases at V and 1 base at J, with 9 bases in the middle. This CDR3 is built from 14 residues. The germline V gene has CDR1 MNHEY and CDR2 SVGEGT. CDR3 nucleotide sequence: TGTGCCAGCAGTTACGGGACCCTTTCCTACGAGCAGTACTTC. Protein: CASSYGTLSYEQYF.

The chain uses TRBV27 and TRBJ2-7; TRBD1 aligns across 10 bases. Germline V gene sequence: CDR1 MNHEY, CDR2 SMNVEV (reference sequence). The CDR3 loop spans 15 amino acids. With V trimmed by 5 bases and J by 2 bases, 6 bases remained unmatched. CDR3 protein: CASSPGQGGPYEQYF. DNA for the CDR3: TGTGCCAGCAGTCCCGGACAGGGGGGCCCCTACGAGCAGTACTTC.

The rearrangement uses TRBV7-6 and TRBJ1-1; D is possibly TRBD1 (5 bases). CDR1 is SGHVS, CDR2 FNYEAQ, per germline. V dropped 4 bases and J dropped 2 bases, with 14 bases sitting between them. The CDR3 totals 15 residues. For the CDR3, the DNA is TGTGCCAGCAGCTCCCCCCAGGGAGCCAACACTGAAGCTTTCTTT. Translating gives CASSSPQGANTEAFF.

The V call is TRBV4-1, the J call TRBJ1-1; tentative D call: TRBD1 (6 bases). In germline, CDR1 is MGHRA, CDR2 YSYEKL. The CDR3 spans 14 residues. V was clipped by 3 bases and J by 1 base, with 9 bases between them. This CDR3 reads CASSQYRENTEAFF. For the CDR3, the DNA is TGCGCCAGCAGCCAGTACAGGGAGAACACTGAAGCTTTCTTT.